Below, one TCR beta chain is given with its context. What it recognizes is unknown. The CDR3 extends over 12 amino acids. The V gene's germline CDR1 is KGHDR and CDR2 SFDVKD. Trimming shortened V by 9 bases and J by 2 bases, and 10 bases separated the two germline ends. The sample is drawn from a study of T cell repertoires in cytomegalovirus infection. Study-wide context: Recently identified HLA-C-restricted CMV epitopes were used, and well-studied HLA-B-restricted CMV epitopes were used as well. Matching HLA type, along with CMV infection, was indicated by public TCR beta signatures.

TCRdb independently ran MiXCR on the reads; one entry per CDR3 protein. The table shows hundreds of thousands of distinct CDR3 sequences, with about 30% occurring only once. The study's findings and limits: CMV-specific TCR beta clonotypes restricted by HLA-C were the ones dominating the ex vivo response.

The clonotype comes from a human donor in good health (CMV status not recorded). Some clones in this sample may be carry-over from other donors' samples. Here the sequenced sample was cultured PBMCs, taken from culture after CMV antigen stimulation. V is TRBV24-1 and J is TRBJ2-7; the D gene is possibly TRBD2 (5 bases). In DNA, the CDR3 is TGTGCCACCGGGGAGTCTCCCTACGAGCAGTACTTC. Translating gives CATGESPYEQYF.